The 9 T cell receptor beta chains below were found in one sample sequenced in a study of blood T cell repertoires in COVID-19. Measured with immunoSEQ multiplex PCR; TCRdb has only the in-frame clones, and not every one. The sample includes about 260,000 clones, 80% to 90% of them seen just once. The sequenced sample consisted of PBMCs or T cells enriched from blood (not recorded which). The receptors derive from a woman between 40 and 55 years old who had been exposed to COVID-19.

This chain uses TRBV24-1 with TRBJ2-7; TRBD2 matches 12 bases. Trimming cost V 3 bases and J 2 bases; bases outside gene matches: 7. CDR1 is KGHDR and CDR2 is SFDVKD in the germline V gene. There are 17 residues in the CDR3. The chain's CDR3 is CATSDPTSGGPPYEQYF. DNA of the CDR3: TGTGCCACCAGTGATCCGACTAGCGGGGGACCACCCTACGAGCAGTACTTC.

V and J are TRBV9 and TRBJ1-2, with D tentatively TRBD1 (6 bases). The germline V and J ends were trimmed by 3 bases and 5 bases, with 8 bases remaining between them. CDR3 size: 12 residues. The germline gives CDR1 SGDLS, CDR2 YYNGEE. The CDR3 sequence: CASSGRGYGYTF. In nucleotides, the CDR3 is TGTGCCAGCAGCGGCAGGGGTTATGGCTACACCTTC.

The chain combines TRBV12-1 with TRBJ2-1; TRBD2 is taken as the D call from the table, unchecked against the DNA. TRBV12-1 is listed as a pseudogene. This CDR3 spans 14 amino acids. CDR3 loop: CASKRGGLYNEQFF. In DNA, the CDR3 is TGTGCCAGCAAGCGGGGGGGCCTCTACAATGAGCAGTTCTTC.

The gene calls are TRBV4-1 and TRBJ1-5, with 7 bases matching TRBD1. The length of the CDR3 is 15 residues. V lost 0 bases to trimming and J lost 11 bases; unmatched junction nucleotides: 10. The germline V gene encodes CDR1 MGHRA and CDR2 YSYEKL. The chain's CDR3 is CASSQDLYRQGAQHF. For the CDR3, the DNA is TGCGCCAGCAGCCAAGACCTTTACCGACAGGGAGCCCAGCATTTT.

This chain links TRBV7-9 with TRBJ1-4; D possibly corresponds to TRBD1 (5 bases). This CDR3 is 14 amino acids long. Per germline, CDR1 SEHNR and CDR2 FQNEAQ (reference sequence). The germline V and J ends were trimmed by 7 bases and 7 bases, with 16 bases remaining between them. The CDR3 DNA sequence: TGTGCCAGCAACACCCTCGGGGGAGGTGAAAAACTGTTTTTT. Translated: CASNTLGGGEKLFF.

This clone was observed a single time. The gene calls are TRBV18 and TRBJ2-5; 7 positions agree with TRBD1. The junction had 21 bases not matched to a gene; V was cut back by 6 bases and J by 2 bases. CDR3 size: 19 residues. Looked up from germline, CDR1 is KGHSH and CDR2 is LQKENI. The CDR3 protein is CASSPTGALVWTQQETQYF. The CDR3 DNA follows: TGTGCCAGCTCCCCCACAGGGGCACTCGTTTGGACTCAACAAGAGACCCAGTACTTC.

Comment on this clone: A junction boundary mismatches the germline segment, possibly from a read error. This chain uses TRBV5-1 with TRBJ1-2, with 10 bases lining up with TRBD1. The CDR3 is 14 amino acids. Germline assignment: CDR1 SGHRS and CDR2 YFSETQ. The CDR3 reads CASSLGQGSYGYTF. The CDR3 DNA reads TGTGCCAGCAGCCTGGGACAGGGGTCCTATGGCTACACCTTC.

This chain joins TRBV7-6 and TRBJ1-1; possible D gene TRBD1, 5 bases. The CDR3 consists of 15 residues. From germline, CDR1 is SGHVS and CDR2 FNYEAQ. Trimming shortened V by 3 bases and J by 1 base, and 12 bases separated the two germline ends. This CDR3 is CASSLLGTGNTEAFF. For the CDR3, the DNA is TGTGCCAGCAGCTTGTTGGGTACAGGGAACACTGAAGCTTTCTTT.

The chain uses TRBV3-1 (or the pseudogene TRBV3-2) and TRBJ1-2; D might be TRBD1 (5 bases). CDR3 length: 12 amino acids. The V gene lost 4 bases and the J gene lost 4 bases, with 7 bases spanning the gap. Germline V gene data show CDR1 as LGHDT and CDR2 as YNNKEL (reference sequence). The CDR3 sequence is CASSRQGYGYTF. Here the CDR3 DNA reads TGTGCCAGCAGCCGGCAGGGCTATGGCTACACCTTC.